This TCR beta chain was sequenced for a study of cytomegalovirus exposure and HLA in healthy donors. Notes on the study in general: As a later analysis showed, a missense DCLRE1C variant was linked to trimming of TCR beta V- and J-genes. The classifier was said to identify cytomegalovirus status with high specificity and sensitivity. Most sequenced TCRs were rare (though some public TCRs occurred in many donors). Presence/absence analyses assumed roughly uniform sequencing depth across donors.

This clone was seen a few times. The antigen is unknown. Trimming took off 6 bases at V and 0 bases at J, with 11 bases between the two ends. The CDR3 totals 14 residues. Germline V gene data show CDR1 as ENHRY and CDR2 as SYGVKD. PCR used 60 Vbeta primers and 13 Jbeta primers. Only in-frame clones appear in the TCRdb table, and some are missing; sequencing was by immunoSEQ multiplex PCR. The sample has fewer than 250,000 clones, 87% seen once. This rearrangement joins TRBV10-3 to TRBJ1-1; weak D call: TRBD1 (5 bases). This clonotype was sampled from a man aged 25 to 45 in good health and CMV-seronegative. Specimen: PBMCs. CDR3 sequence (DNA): TGTGCCATCAGCCCCGGGGGTTTGAACACTGAAGCTTTCTTT. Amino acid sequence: CAISPGGLNTEAFF.